The rows below give T cell receptor beta chains drawn from one sample of a study of Ad26.COV2.S vaccination and SARS-CoV-2 variants. The table came from immunoSEQ multiplex PCR; TCRdb's copy has only in-frame clones and leaves some out. The table lists about 680,000 clones, 89% of them singletons. Sequencing used peripheral blood, obtained in a trial of Ad26.COV2.S vaccine versus placebo. These receptor sequences come from a person aged 18-60 years who received the Ad26.COV2.S COVID-19 vaccine or a placebo. CDR3s include the opening cysteine and the closing phenylalanine or tryptophan. The D gene is left open where the match is weak. Size tells how often a clone was seen (once, few, many) or the class of an expanded clone, and some rows leave it out.

-	TRBV5-6	TRBJ2-4	-	TGTGCCAGCAGCTTGTATCAGGGGATAGCCAAAAACATTCAGTACTTC	CASSLYQGIAKNIQYF
-	TRBV2	TRBJ2-5	-	TGTGCCAGCAGTGAGGGGCAGCTAGCCTTAGGAGAGACCCAGTACTTC	CASSEGQLALGETQYF
TRBD1	TRBV5-1	TRBJ1-5	-	TGCGCCAGCAGCTATACAGGGGGGCAGCCCCAGCATTTT	CASSYTGGQPQHF
TRBD2	TRBV5-1	TRBJ2-1	few	TGCGCCAGCGGCTGGACTAGCTCCTACAATGAGCAGTTCTTC	CASGWTSSYNEQFF
TRBD2	TRBV3-1/TRBV3-2	TRBJ2-1	once	TGTGCCAGCAGCTCCTGGGGGACTAAATACAATGAGCAGTTCTTC	CASSSWGTKYNEQFF
-	TRBV7-2	TRBJ2-5	-	TGTGCCAGCAGCTATAGGACCCAAGAGACCCAGTACTTC	CASSYRTQETQYF
TRBD2	TRBV18	TRBJ2-3	-	TGTGCCAGCTCAGGACTAGCGGGAGTAGAAGATACGCAGTATTTT	CASSGLAGVEDTQYF
-	TRBV24-1	TRBJ1-2	-	TGTGCCACCAGTGAGCCCGGGGCCTATGGCTACACCTTC	CATSEPGAYGYTF
-	TRBV5-4	TRBJ1-2	-	TGTGCCAGCAGCCCGCCCGGGGGGGGACGGAACTATGGCTACACCTTC	CASSPPGGGRNYGYTF
-	TRBV12-3/TRBV12-4	TRBJ2-2	-	TGTGCCAGCAGTTTTACCGGGGAGCTGTTTTTT	CASSFTGELFF
TRBD2	TRBV30	TRBJ2-5	-	TGTGCCTGGAGTCCGGGACTAGCGGGACCGGAGACCCAGTACTTC	CAWSPGLAGPETQYF
-	TRBV7-6	TRBJ2-7	-	TGTGCCAGCAGCTTCCGGGGCGAATCCTACGAGCAGTACTTC	CASSFRGESYEQYF
-	TRBV2	TRBJ2-3	-	TGTGCCAGCAGAGCCGACAGGAGTACCACAGATACGCAGTATTTT	CASRADRSTTDTQYF
-	TRBV21-1	TRBJ2-2	-	TGTGCCAGCAGCTTTAATTTGGTCCTACCGAACACCGGGGAGCTGTTTTTT	CASSFNLVLPNTGELFF
-	TRBV24-1	TRBJ1-6	-	TGTGCCACCAGTGATTTGCAGGATAGGGGTAATTCACCCCTCCACTTT	CATSDLQDRGNSPLHF
-	TRBV18	TRBJ1-5	-	TGTGCCAGCTCTCCGGCCGGGGGAAACAATCAGCCCCAGCATTTT	CASSPAGGNNQPQHF
-	TRBV27	TRBJ1-6	-	TGTGCCAGCAGTTTATCGTGGGGTTCCAATTCACCCCTCCACTTT	CASSLSWGSNSPLHF
-	TRBV7-2	TRBJ2-5	-	TGTGCCAGCAGCTTAAACCCACCAACTACACAAGAGACCCAGTACTTC	CASSLNPPTTQETQYF
TRBD1	TRBV2	TRBJ2-2	few	TGTGCCAGCAGGGGGACAGGGAACACCGGGGAGCTGTTTTTT	CASRGTGNTGELFF
-	TRBV10-3	TRBJ1-1	-	TGTGCCATCAGCTCCCCGGGTATGAACACTGAAGCTTTCTTT	CAISSPGMNTEAFF
-	TRBV7-9	TRBJ2-2	-	TGTGCCAGCAGCTTGGGGACCGGGGAGCTGTTTTTT	CASSLGTGELFF
-	TRBV15	TRBJ1-4	-	TGTGCCACCAGCAGAGATTATCAGGAAAAACTGTTTTTT	CATSRDYQEKLFF
-	TRBV7-3	TRBJ1-1	once	TGTGCCAGCAAACCGGACAAAGAGAACACTGAAGCTTTCTTT	CASKPDKENTEAFF
TRBD1	TRBV7-2	TRBJ2-2	-	TGTGCCAGCAGCCAACCGGGACAGATTAACACCGGGGAGCTGTTTTTT	CASSQPGQINTGELFF
TRBD2	TRBV30	TRBJ2-7	-	TGTGCCTGGAGTGGGGGGAGGGTGGACGAGCAGTACTTC	CAWSGGRVDEQYF
TRBD1	TRBV27	TRBJ1-2	once	TGTGCCAGCAGCCTTCAGGGGGCTGAAGGCTACACCTTC	CASSLQGAEGYTF
-	TRBV5-4	TRBJ1-1	-	TGTGCCAGCAGCCAACCAGGGGTCGGCACTGAAGCTTTCTTT	CASSQPGVGTEAFF
TRBD1	TRBV25-1	TRBJ2-7	-	TGTGCCAGCAGAGCAGGGGGTAACTCCTACGAGCAGTACTTC	CASRAGGNSYEQYF
TRBD1	TRBV5-6	TRBJ1-4	-	TGTGCCAGCAGCCCTCAGGGACAGCATAATGAAAAACTGTTTTTT	CASSPQGQHNEKLFF
-	TRBV7-2	TRBJ2-5	once	TGTGCCAGCAGCTTCGGGGGAGGAGAGACCCAGTACTTC	CASSFGGGETQYF
-	TRBV5-1	TRBJ1-3	many	TGCGCCAGCAGCGAGCCCGACATCTCTGGAAACACCATATATTTT	CASSEPDISGNTIYF
TRBD1	TRBV7-2	TRBJ1-2	-	TGTGCCAGCAGCAACGGACAGGGAATGTACTATGGCTACACCTTC	CASSNGQGMYYGYTF
TRBD2	TRBV10-3	TRBJ2-1	-	TGTGCCATCAGTGATTACAAGCGGGAGTCCAATGAGCAGTTCTTC	CAISDYKRESNEQFF
-	TRBV15	TRBJ2-3	-	TGTGCCACCAGCAGAGATGTGGACGGCGGTACGCAGTATTTT	CATSRDVDGGTQYF
-	TRBV6-2/TRBV6-3	TRBJ2-7	-	TGTGCCAGCAGTTACTCGACCCCGACAGTAAAGTACTTC	CASSYSTPTVKYF
-	TRBV6-2/TRBV6-3	TRBJ2-6	-	TGTGCCAGCAGTTACCAAACGAACCCAGGGCTCGGGGCCAACGTCCTGACTTTC	CASSYQTNPGLGANVLTF
-	TRBV12-3/TRBV12-4	TRBJ2-7	-	TGTGCCAGCAGTTCTCGTGTGTACGAGCAGTACTTC	CASSSRVYEQYF
-	TRBV30	TRBJ2-7	once	TGTGCCTGGAGTGTGAACCAAAGGCAGTACTTC	CAWSVNQRQYF
TRBD2	TRBV27	TRBJ2-7	-	TGTGCCAGCAGTCCTATACTAGCGGGAGGTTATGAGCAGTACTTC	CASSPILAGGYEQYF
-	TRBV11-2	TRBJ2-7	-	TGTGCCAGCAGCCCGGACAGAGCCTACGAGCAGTACTTC	CASSPDRAYEQYF
-	TRBV24-1	TRBJ2-2	once	TGTGCCACCAAGGAGCGTTTGGGAACCGGGGAGCTGTTTTTT	CATKERLGTGELFF
TRBD2	TRBV18	TRBJ2-3	-	TGTGCCAGCTCACCTCCGGGACTAGCAGGAGGAAGCACAGATACGCAGTATTTT	CASSPPGLAGGSTDTQYF
TRBD2	TRBV5-1	TRBJ2-7	-	TGCGCCAGCAGCTTGGCGGCTAGCGGGGGTAGCTCCTACGAGCAGTACTTC	CASSLAASGGSSYEQYF
-	TRBV11-3	TRBJ2-1	once	TGTGCCAGCAGCTTAGTCACCCTGGGTGAGCAGTTCTTC	CASSLVTLGEQFF
-	TRBV29-1	TRBJ1-2	few	TGCAGCGCCCCCCTCTTTCAGGGGACGGGGGGCTACACCTTC	CSAPLFQGTGGYTF